This T cell receptor beta chain was observed in a study of CD8+ T cells in alopecia areata. On this clone itself: Its matching antigen is unknown. This same CDR3 is encoded by further DNA sequences in the sample.

Study-wide results and limits: Treatment with tofacitinib significantly lowered scalp clonality and reduced expanded CD8+ clones among the top 100.

RNA was isolated and reverse transcribed to cDNA, the sequencing template. Profiled with immunoSEQ multiplex PCR; TCRdb holds only in-frame clones, not every one. This sample yields approximately 220,000 clones, of which roughly two fifths are seen a single time; 0.4% to 0.55% belongs to the top ten. Specified treatment: oral pan-JAK inhibitor, 5-10 mg twice daily. V dropped 7 bases and J dropped 7 bases, with 10 bases sitting between them. The CDR3 consists of 11 residues. Per the germline V gene, CDR1 is MNHEY and CDR2 is SVGAGI. The chain is built from TRBV6-5 and TRBJ1-1, with D perhaps TRBD1 (5 bases). The clonotype comes from a human donor with alopecia areata. The sequenced sample was CD4+ T cells sorted from blood, obtained around week 30, from a patient treated with tofacitinib. CDR3 protein: CASTQGFEAFF. In nucleotides, the CDR3 is TGTGCCAGCACCCAGGGCTTTGAAGCTTTCTTT.